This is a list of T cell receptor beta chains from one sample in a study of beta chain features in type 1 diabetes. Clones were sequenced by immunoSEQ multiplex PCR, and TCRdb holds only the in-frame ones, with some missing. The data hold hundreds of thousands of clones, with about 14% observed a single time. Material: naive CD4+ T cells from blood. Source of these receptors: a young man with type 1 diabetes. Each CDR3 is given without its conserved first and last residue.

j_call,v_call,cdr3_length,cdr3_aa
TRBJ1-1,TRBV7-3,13,ASSPGGAILSEAF
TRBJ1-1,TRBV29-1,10,SVVGGGTEAF
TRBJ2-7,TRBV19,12,ASSSNRVAYEQY
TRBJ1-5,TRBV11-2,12,ASSPVRVGQPQH
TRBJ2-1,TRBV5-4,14,ASSLAGGTPGNEQF
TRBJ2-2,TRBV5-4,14,ASSLRGPTNTGELF
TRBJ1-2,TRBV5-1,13,ASSLGYGETYGYT
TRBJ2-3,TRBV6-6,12,ASSLAGYTDTQY
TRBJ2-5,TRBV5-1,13,ASSSGTVAEETQY
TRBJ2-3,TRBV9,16,ASSVATWGQGPTDTQY
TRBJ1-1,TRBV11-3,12,ASSLGGRSTEAF
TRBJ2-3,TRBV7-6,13,ASSNLGGLTDTQY
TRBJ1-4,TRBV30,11,AWSLQGNEKLF
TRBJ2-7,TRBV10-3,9,AISALYEQY
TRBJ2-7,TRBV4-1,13,ASSQEGPGSYEQY
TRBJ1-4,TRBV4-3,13,ASSQDYSLNEKLF
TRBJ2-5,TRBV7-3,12,ASSLSGTRETQY
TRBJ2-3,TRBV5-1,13,ASSLTHLGTDTQY
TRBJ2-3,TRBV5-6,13,ASSLLPSGTDTQY
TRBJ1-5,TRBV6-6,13,ASSYTGALNQPQH
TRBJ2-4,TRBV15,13,ATSRDGQGGNIQY
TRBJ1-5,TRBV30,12,AWSQGTGDQPQH
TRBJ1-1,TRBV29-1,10,SVKSWGTEAF
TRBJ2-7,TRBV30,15,AWSSGRTSQSSYEQY
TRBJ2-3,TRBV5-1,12,ASSWGSRTDTQY
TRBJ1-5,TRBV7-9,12,ASSISGPSQPQH
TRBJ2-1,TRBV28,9,ASKGYNEQF
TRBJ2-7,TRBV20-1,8,SAPNYEQY
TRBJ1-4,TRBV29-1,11,SVEEGTNEKLF
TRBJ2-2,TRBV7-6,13,ASGAAGVPTGELF
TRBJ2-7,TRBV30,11,AWTGGNPYEQY
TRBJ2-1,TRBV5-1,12,ATSSQGGADEQF
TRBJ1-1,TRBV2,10,ASSGPPTEAF
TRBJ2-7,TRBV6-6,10,ASSTLPGEQY
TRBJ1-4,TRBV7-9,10,ASSLTGYRLF
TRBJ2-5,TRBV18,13,ASSLNWDSQETQY
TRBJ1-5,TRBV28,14,ASSGGQVPSNQPQH
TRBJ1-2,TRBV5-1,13,ASSLELTPEGNYT
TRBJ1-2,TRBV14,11,ASSQGVGYGYT
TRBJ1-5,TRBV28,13,ASSLSGTGLQPQH
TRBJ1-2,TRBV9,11,ASSAVGPYGYT
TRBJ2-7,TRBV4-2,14,ASSQDRSGTTYEQY